This T cell receptor (beta chain) was captured by sequencing in a study of T cell responses to AZD1222 COVID-19 vaccine. Comment on this clone: Relative to the germline gene, one junction end is altered; a read error may explain this.

The data were produced by immunoSEQ multiplex PCR, yet TCRdb's version contains in-frame clones alone and is incomplete. The table includes tens of thousands of clones, about 90% detected once. CDR3 size: 15 residues. Germline assignment: CDR1 LNHDA and CDR2 SQIVND (reference sequence). The receptor's source is an adult who received the AZD1222 COVID-19 vaccine. Here the sequenced sample was peripheral blood, taken 28 days after the second AZD1222 dose. V and J are TRBV19 and TRBJ1-3; 8 bases are a match to TRBD1. CDR3 protein: CASTDRGSSGDTIYF. CDR3 DNA: TGTGCCAGTACCGACAGGGGAAGCTCTGGAGACACCATATATTTT.